This T cell receptor (beta chain) stems from a study of blood T cells in healthy people across ages. In its sample, this clonotype was seen a few times. Primers used in a second PCR of about 7 to 12 cycles were a sample-barcoded 5' primer and a J-beta primer mix. TCRdb re-derived calls from the 5' RACE reads in MiXCR, one entry per CDR3 protein. The data contain 1.5 million to 2 million distinct CDR3 sequences, about two fifths of them seen just once; the ten biggest clones take up roughly 23%. There are 14 residues in the CDR3. Trimming took off 1 base at V and 3 bases at J, with 10 bases between the two ends. The germline V gene encodes CDR1 SGHTA and CDR2 FQGNSA.

Sequencing input: blood. The sequence was collected from a human donor in good health. This rearrangement joins TRBV7-2 to TRBJ2-7, with unresolved D. DNA of the CDR3: TGTGCCAGCAGCTTAGTGGAATTAAGCTACGAGCAGTACTTC. It codes for CASSLVELSYEQYF.